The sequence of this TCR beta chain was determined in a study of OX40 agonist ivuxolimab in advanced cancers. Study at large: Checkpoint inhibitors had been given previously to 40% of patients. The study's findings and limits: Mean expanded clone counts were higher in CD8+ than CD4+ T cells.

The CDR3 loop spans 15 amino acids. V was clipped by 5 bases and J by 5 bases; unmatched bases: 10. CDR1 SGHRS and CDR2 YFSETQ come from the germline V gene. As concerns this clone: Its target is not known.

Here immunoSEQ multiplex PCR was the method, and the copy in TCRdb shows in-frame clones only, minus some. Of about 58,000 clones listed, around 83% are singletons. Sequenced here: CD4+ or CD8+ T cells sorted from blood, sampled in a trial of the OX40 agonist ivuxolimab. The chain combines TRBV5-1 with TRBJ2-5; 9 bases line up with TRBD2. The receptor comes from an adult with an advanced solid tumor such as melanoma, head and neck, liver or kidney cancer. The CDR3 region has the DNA TGCGCCAGCAGTGAGCAAGCGGGGGGTTTGGAGACCCAGTACTTC. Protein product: CASSEQAGGLETQYF.